The 3 T cell receptor beta chains below come from one sample, sequenced in a study of CD8 T cells in Susac syndrome. Random hexamers were used to reverse transcribe the RNA input (0.5 to 1 ug). TCRdb re-derived calls from the immunoSEQ multiplex PCR reads in MiXCR, one entry per CDR3 protein. The data contain 120,000 or so distinct CDR3 sequences, roughly 94% of them singletons. Sequencing was performed on CD8+ T cells from PBMCs. The source of these receptors is a human donor with Susac syndrome.

CDR3 in DNA: TGTGCCAGCAGCAGCCTGGGACTAGCGGGGGAGCAATACGACCAAGAGACCCAGTACTTC. This gives the protein CASSSLGLAGEQYDQETQYF. The rearrangement links TRBV9 to TRBJ2-5; 14 bases line up with TRBD2. The V gene end was trimmed by 4 bases and the J gene end by 0 bases; junction bases not matched to a gene: 14. Per germline, CDR1 SGDLS and CDR2 YYNGEE. This CDR3 has 20 amino acids.

The chain carries TRBV7-2 and TRBJ2-5, with 10 bases identical to TRBD2. In germline, CDR1 is SGHTA, CDR2 FQGNSA. This CDR3 has 16 amino acids. Unmatched junction bases numbered 10, after V lost 5 bases and J lost 4 bases. CDR3 bases: TGTGCCAGCAGCCCCGGGCCACTAGCGGGGTTAGAGACCCAGTACTTC. Translating it yields CASSPGPLAGLETQYF.

V gene TRBV5-4 combines with J gene TRBJ1-6; TRBD1 might be the D (6 bases). CDR1 and CDR2 from the germline V gene are SGHNT and YYREEE (reference sequence). Trimming took off 5 bases at V and 4 bases at J, with 10 bases between the two ends. CDR3 size: 14 residues. The CDR3 protein is CASRGDTYNSPLHF. The CDR3 DNA follows: TGTGCCAGCAGGGGGGACACATATAATTCACCCCTCCACTTT.